Listed below are T cell receptor beta chains from one sample, sequenced in a study of blood T cells in healthy people across ages. MiXCR was run by TCRdb on the 5' RACE reads, yielding one entry per CDR3 protein. The sample includes fewer than 2 million distinct CDR3 sequences, roughly two fifths of them seen just once. Sample: blood. The receptors originated from a human donor in good health. CDR3s include the opening cysteine and the closing phenylalanine or tryptophan. D genes are given only for firm matches. The listing skips clone size in some rows; elsewhere it reads once, few, many or a size class.

V gene: TRBV20-1; J gene: TRBJ2-3; clone size: .; D gene: TRBD2; CDR3 DNA: TGCAGTGCTGGGGACCGCCGGACTAGCGGGGGGACAGATACGCAGTATTTT; CDR3 protein: CSAGDRRTSGGTDTQYF
V gene: TRBV2; J gene: TRBJ2-5; clone size: few; D gene: .; CDR3 DNA: TGTGCCAGCAGTGAAGTGGATGGAGAGACCCAGTACTTC; CDR3 protein: CASSEVDGETQYF
V gene: TRBV10-3; J gene: TRBJ2-7; clone size: .; D gene: TRBD1; CDR3 DNA: TGTGCCATCATGGGACAGACCTACGAGCAGTACTTC; CDR3 protein: CAIMGQTYEQYF
V gene: TRBV29-1; J gene: TRBJ2-7; clone size: .; D gene: .; CDR3 DNA: TGCAGCGTTGAAGAGGGCCAGGGGCGGTCCTACGAGCAGTACTTC; CDR3 protein: CSVEEGQGRSYEQYF
V gene: TRBV2; J gene: TRBJ2-7; clone size: few; D gene: TRBD2; CDR3 DNA: TGTGCCACCCGCAGAGCGGGGGGGCTCTACGAGCAGTACTTC; CDR3 protein: CATRRAGGLYEQYF
V gene: TRBV29-1; J gene: TRBJ1-4; clone size: .; D gene: TRBD1; CDR3 DNA: TGCAGCGTCGGTGGACAGGTTGGTGAAAAACTGTTTTTT; CDR3 protein: CSVGGQVGEKLFF
V gene: TRBV5-1; J gene: TRBJ2-6; clone size: once; D gene: TRBD1; CDR3 DNA: TGCGCCAGCACCCTGACAGGGCAAGGAGGGGCCAACGTCCTGACTTTC; CDR3 protein: CASTLTGQGGANVLTF
V gene: TRBV6-6; J gene: TRBJ2-7; clone size: .; D gene: .; CDR3 DNA: TGTGCCAGCAGTTACGGTAGGAGGGACAGCTCCTACGAGCAGTACTTC; CDR3 protein: CASSYGRRDSSYEQYF
V gene: TRBV5-1; J gene: TRBJ1-1; clone size: .; D gene: .; CDR3 DNA: TGCGCCAGCAGGCGGGGATTACAGGGAGGCGGCACTGAAGCTTTCTTT; CDR3 protein: CASRRGLQGGGTEAFF
V gene: TRBV4-1; J gene: TRBJ2-7; clone size: few; D gene: TRBD1; CDR3 DNA: TGCGCCAGCAGCCAACCGGGACAGGGTTACGAGCAGTACTTC; CDR3 protein: CASSQPGQGYEQYF
V gene: TRBV7-2; J gene: TRBJ2-1; clone size: .; D gene: TRBD2; CDR3 DNA: TGTGCCAGCAGTTCACTAGCGGGGGGGCCCTTTTCCTACAATGAGCAGTTCTTC; CDR3 protein: CASSSLAGGPFSYNEQFF
V gene: TRBV28; J gene: TRBJ2-4; clone size: few; D gene: TRBD1; CDR3 DNA: TGTGCCAGCAGTCTCCCTTCCCCGGGACAGTCCAAGTACTTC; CDR3 protein: CASSLPSPGQSKYF
V gene: TRBV20-1; J gene: TRBJ2-1; clone size: .; D gene: .; CDR3 DNA: TGCGGGGCCCAATCCTACAATGAGCAGTTCTTC; CDR3 protein: CGAQSYNEQFF
V gene: TRBV27; J gene: TRBJ1-1; clone size: .; D gene: .; CDR3 DNA: TGTGCCAGCAGTCCCTCAACTTCCCGAATCTTCACTGAAGCTTTCTTT; CDR3 protein: CASSPSTSRIFTEAFF